This T cell receptor (beta chain) is from a study of regulatory T cells in long-lasting Graves disease. Time point specified: newly diagnosed GD, antithyroid drugs for less than 3 months. Following extraction of RNA from PBMCs, that RNA was used to make the TCR library. With iRepertoire HTBI primers and Arm-PCR of CDR3 regions, TCR beta libraries were built. TCRdb itself ran the multiplex PCR reads through MiXCR, one entry per CDR3 protein. The data hold fewer than 550,000 distinct CDR3 sequences, with about 16% observed a single time. This same sample was also part of a study on T cells in Graves' hyperthyroidism and ophthalmopathy.

Material: peripheral blood mononuclear cells (PBMCs), obtained at new diagnosis, from a patient treated with antithyroid drugs. This receptor was taken from a middle-aged woman with Graves disease.

For the CDR3, the DNA is TGCGCCAGCAGTGGGGGACTAGCGGCAGGTGAGCAGTTCTTC. It encodes CASSGGLAAGEQFF. The V gene is TRBV5-1, the J gene TRBJ2-1; 11 bases are shared with TRBD2. Germline V gene data show CDR1 as SGHRS and CDR2 as YFSETQ. The V segment lost 5 bases and the J segment 9 bases; nucleotides outside the gene matches: 7. There are 14 residues in the CDR3.